This T cell receptor (beta chain) comes out of a study of blood T cell repertoires in COVID-19. Turning to the study itself: T cells, B-cell-depleted T cells, or PBMCs provided the cDNA or gDNA that served as material.

In the original workflow: The authors estimated nucleated cell counts from reference gene primer amplification. Assay used: immunoSEQ multiplex PCR; TCRdb lists only in-frame clones, some missing. Clonal size and the V and J genes are those of that table, whereas D and trimming came from the DNA. In the table there are about 60,000 clones, 88% of which are singletons. Trimming removed 2 bases from V and 2 bases from J; junction bases left unmatched: 4. CDR1 is SGHNT and CDR2 is YYREEE in the germline V gene (reference sequence). The length of the CDR3 is 15 residues. This TCR derives from a man between 50 and 59 years old with active COVID-19. Sequenced material: peripheral blood. This chain uses TRBV5-4 with TRBJ1-1; TRBD1 aligns across 9 bases. CDR3 nucleotides: TGTGCCAGCAGCTTATGGGACAGGGCTAACACTGAAGCTTTCTTT. It specifies CASSLWDRANTEAFF.